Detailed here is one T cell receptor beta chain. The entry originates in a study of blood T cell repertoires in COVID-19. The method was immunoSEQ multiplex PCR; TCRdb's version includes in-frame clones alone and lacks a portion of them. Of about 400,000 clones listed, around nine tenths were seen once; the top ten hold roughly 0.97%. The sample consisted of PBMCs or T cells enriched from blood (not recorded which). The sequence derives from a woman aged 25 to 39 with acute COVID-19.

The CDR3 here is CASSYGPGTGGREQYF. Written as DNA, the CDR3 is TGTGCCAGCAGTTACGGTCCCGGGACAGGGGGAAGGGAGCAGTACTTC. The chain employs TRBV6-2 or TRBV6-3 and TRBJ2-7, with 11 bases that match TRBD1. The CDR3 is made up of 16 amino acids. Germline V lookup: CDR1 MNHEY, CDR2 SVGEGT. The V gene end was trimmed by 2 bases and the J gene end by 7 bases; junction bases not matched to a gene: 10.